Presented here are 4 T cell receptor beta chains from one specimen sequenced in a study of shared T cell receptors in the human thymus. The table came from immunoSEQ multiplex PCR; TCRdb's copy has only in-frame clones and leaves some out. This sample carries hundreds of thousands of clones, 80% to 90% of them seen once, and the ten largest clones take over 0.008%. These sequences were also reported in another study, on human thymus T cells.

Sequencing was done on a sample of thymocytes. These receptors were taken from a boy in the first two years of life with a congenital heart defect.

A single count supports this clone. This rearrangement joins TRBV9 to TRBJ1-2; TRBD1 aligns across 10 bases. Germline V gene data show CDR1 as SGDLS and CDR2 as YYNGEE. The CDR3 length is 18 residues. J gave up 3 bases and V 0 bases, and 11 bases lay outside the gene matches. The CDR3, as DNA: TGTGCCAGCAGCGTAGGAAGACAGGGGGCGGATGAGTACTATGGCTACACCTTC. It specifies CASSVGRQGADEYYGYTF.

The chain recombines TRBV4-3 with TRBJ2-3, with D possibly matching TRBD1 (6 bases). The V gene lost 1 base and the J gene lost 4 bases, with 15 bases spanning the gap. CDR1 is LGHNA, CDR2 YSLEER, per germline. This CDR3 spans 16 amino acids. In DNA, the CDR3 is TGCGCCAGCAGCCAAGGGGGGCCAGGAGGCCCAGATACGCAGTATTTT. It codes for CASSQGGPGGPDTQYF.

This chain uses TRBV15 with TRBJ1-5; no clear D. This CDR3 comprises 16 residues. With 0 bases removed from V and 3 bases from J, the gap between germline ends came to 12 bases. Germline V CDR1 and CDR2: LNHNV, YYDKDF (reference sequence). The CDR3, as DNA: TGTGCCACCAGCAGAGATCGGACTGTAGACAATCAGCCCCAGCATTTT. This codes for CATSRDRTVDNQPQHF.

This sequence joins TRBV28 and TRBJ2-5; 8 positions agree with TRBD1. V was pared by 8 bases and J by 4 bases, with 12 bases of the junction left unmatched. In germline, CDR1 is MDHEN, CDR2 SYDVKM. The CDR3 contains 15 residues. The CDR3: CASAKRQGSSETQYF. CDR3 DNA: TGTGCCAGCGCTAAGAGACAGGGGAGTTCAGAGACCCAGTACTTC.